The present T cell receptor beta chain was sequenced within a study of shared clonotypes between healthy human individuals. About the study: Each donor's CD8 memory used one plate, CD8 naive two, each CD4 subset three.

Points from the study as a whole: Among the subsets, naive ones generally showed larger estimated richness than memory ones.

The table came from immunoSEQ multiplex PCR; TCRdb's copy has only in-frame clones and leaves some out. The table records over a million clones, over 95% of them present only once. Adults of Caucasian background living in Nashville, Tennessee made up all donors. Division of CD4+ cells produced a CD45RA+ naive subset and a CD45RA-negative memory subset. About this clone: Antigen unknown.

CDR1 is SGHNT and CDR2 is YENEEA in the germline V gene. Deletions cut 0 bases from V and 3 bases from J, with 5 bases between. The CDR3 is made up of 13 amino acids. The receptor was derived from a man in his thirties or forties in good health. This sequence joins TRBV11-3 and TRBJ1-1; no clear D gene. Sequenced material: naive CD4+ T cells sorted from blood. Noted subset: CD45RA+ positively selected. DNA for the CDR3: TGTGCCAGCAGCTTAGAAGCGTACACTGAAGCTTTCTTT. Residues: CASSLEAYTEAFF.